This T cell receptor beta chain is drawn from a study of blood T cell repertoires in COVID-19. Study-level information: T cells, B-cell-depleted T cells, or PBMCs provided the cDNA or gDNA that served as material.

Participant ages covered about 18 to 89 years across around 22 US areas. The study assigned cohorts using participant-reported clinical history. The method was immunoSEQ multiplex PCR; TCRdb's version includes in-frame clones alone and lacks a portion of them. The table lists under 500,000 clones, nearly 90% of them singletons. Sequenced material: PBMCs or T cells enriched from blood (not recorded which). The origin of this receptor is a woman aged 18-35 years with acute COVID-19.

CDR3 in DNA: TGTGCCAGTAGTATGCTGGACAGGGAGTATGGCTACACCTTC. Translation gives CASSMLDREYGYTF. The V call is TRBV19, the J call TRBJ1-2, with 8 positions matching TRBD1. In germline, CDR1 is LNHDA, CDR2 SQIVND (reference sequence). The length of the CDR3 is 14 residues. Trimming removed 3 bases from V and 5 bases from J; junction bases left unmatched: 5.